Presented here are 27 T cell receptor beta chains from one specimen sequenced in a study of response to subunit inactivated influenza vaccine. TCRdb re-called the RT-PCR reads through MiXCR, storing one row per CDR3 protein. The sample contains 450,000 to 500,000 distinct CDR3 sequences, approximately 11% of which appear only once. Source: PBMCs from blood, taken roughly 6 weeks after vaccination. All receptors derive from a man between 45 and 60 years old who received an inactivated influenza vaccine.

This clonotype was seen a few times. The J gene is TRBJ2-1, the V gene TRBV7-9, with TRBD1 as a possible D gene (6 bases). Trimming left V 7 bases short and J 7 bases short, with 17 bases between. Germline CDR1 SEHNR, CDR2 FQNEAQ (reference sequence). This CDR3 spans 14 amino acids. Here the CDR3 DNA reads TGTGCCAGCACCCTAGCTCGGACAGCGAATGAGCAGTTCTTC. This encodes CASTLARTANEQFF.

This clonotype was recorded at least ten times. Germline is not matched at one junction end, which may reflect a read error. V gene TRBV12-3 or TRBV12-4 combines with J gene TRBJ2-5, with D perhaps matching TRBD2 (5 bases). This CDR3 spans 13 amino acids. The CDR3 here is CASSSPRWTGLHF. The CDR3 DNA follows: TGTGCCAGCAGTTCCCCGAGGTGGACGGGGTTACACTTC.

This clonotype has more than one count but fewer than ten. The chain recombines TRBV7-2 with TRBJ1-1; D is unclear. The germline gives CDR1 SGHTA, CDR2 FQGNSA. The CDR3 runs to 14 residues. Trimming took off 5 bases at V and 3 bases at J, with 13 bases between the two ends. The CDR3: CASSLSPGDTEAFF. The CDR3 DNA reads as TGTGCCAGCAGCCTGAGTCCGGGCGACACTGAAGCTTTCTTT.

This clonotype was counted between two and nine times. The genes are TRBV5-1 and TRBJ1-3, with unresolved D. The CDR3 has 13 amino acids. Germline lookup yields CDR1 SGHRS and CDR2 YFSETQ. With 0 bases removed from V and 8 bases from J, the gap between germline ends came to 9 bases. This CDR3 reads CASSLDSRDTIYF. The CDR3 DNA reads TGCGCCAGCAGCTTGGACAGCCGAGACACCATATATTTT. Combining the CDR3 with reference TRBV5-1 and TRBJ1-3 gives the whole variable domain KAGVTQTPRYLIKTRGQQVTLSCSPISGHRSVSWYQQTPGQGLQFLFEYFSETQRNKGNFPGRFSGRQFSNSRSEMNVSTLELGDSALYLCASSLDSRDTIYFGEGSWLTVV.

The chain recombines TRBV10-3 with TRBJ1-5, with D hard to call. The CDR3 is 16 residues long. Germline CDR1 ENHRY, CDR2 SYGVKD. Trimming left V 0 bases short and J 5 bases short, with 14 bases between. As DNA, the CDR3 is TGTGCCATCAGTGAGTCTTTGGATCCCTTAGATCAGCCCCAGCATTTT. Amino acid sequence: CAISESLDPLDQPQHF.

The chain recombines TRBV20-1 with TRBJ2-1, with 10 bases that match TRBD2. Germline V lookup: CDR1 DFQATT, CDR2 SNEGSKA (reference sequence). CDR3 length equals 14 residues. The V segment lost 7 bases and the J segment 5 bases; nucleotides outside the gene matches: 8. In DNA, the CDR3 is TGCAGTGTCCCTAGCGGGAGAGGCGACAATGAGCAGTTCTTC. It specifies CSVPSGRGDNEQFF.

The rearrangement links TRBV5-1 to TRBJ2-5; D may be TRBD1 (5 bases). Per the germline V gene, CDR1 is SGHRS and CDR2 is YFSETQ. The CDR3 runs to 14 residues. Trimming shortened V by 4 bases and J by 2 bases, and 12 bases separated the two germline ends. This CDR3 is CASSATVPQETQYF. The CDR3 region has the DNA TGCGCCAGCAGCGCGACAGTACCACAAGAGACCCAGTACTTC.

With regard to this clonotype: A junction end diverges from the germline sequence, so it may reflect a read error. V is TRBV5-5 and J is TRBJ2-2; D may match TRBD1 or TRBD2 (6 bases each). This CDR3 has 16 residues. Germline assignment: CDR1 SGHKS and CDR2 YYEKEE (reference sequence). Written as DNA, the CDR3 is TGTGCCAGCAGTTTCGACTGGAGGGGGATCACCGGGGAGCTGTTTTTC. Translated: CASSFDWRGITGELFF. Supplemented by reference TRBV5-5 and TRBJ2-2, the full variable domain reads DAGVTQSPTHLIKTRGQQVTLRCSPISGHKSVSWYQQVLGQGPQFIFQYYEKEERGRGNFPDRFSARQFPNYSSELNVNALLLGDSALYLCASSFDWRGITGELFFGEGSRLTVL.

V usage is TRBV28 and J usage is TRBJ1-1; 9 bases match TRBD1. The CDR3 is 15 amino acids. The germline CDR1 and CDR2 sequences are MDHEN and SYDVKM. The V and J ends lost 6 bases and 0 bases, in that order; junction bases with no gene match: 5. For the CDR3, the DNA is TGTGCCAGCAGCATTACAGGGGGCTTGAACACTGAAGCTTTCTTT. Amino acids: CASSITGGLNTEAFF.

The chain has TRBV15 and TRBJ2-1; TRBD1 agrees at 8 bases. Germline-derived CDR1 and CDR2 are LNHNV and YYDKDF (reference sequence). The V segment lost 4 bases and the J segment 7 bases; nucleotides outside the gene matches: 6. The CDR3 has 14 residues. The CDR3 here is CATSTRQGRNEQFF. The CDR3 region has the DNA TGTGCCACCAGCACCCGACAGGGGCGGAATGAGCAGTTCTTC.

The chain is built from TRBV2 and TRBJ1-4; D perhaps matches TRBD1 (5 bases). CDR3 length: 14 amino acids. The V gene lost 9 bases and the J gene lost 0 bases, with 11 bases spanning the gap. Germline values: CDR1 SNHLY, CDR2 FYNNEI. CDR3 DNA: TGTGCCAGTTCTGGAGGGGCAACTAATGAAAAACTGTTTTTT. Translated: CASSGGATNEKLFF.

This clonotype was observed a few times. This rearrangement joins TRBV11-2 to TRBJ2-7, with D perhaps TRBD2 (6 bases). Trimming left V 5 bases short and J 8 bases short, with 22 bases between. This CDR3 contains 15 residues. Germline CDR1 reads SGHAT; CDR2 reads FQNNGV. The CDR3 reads CASSPRPGLLGKQYF. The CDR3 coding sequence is TGTGCCAGCAGCCCACGACCGGGACTCCTGGGGAAGCAGTACTTC.

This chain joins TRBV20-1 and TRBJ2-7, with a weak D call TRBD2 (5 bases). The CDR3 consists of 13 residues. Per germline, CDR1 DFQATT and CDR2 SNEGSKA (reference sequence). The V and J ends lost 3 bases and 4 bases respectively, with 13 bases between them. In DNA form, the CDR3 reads TGCAGTGCTAGTCCGCAACTAGAATACGAGCAGTACTTC. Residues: CSASPQLEYEQYF.

The CDR3 is CASRGQGGRDAVYEQYF. The CDR3 DNA sequence: TGTGCCAGCAGGGGACAGGGGGGGAGGGATGCTGTCTACGAGCAGTACTTC. This rearrangement joins TRBV12-3 or TRBV12-4 to TRBJ2-7; 11 nucleotides align to TRBD1. V lost 6 bases, J lost 3 bases, and 13 bases stayed unmatched. The CDR3 is 17 amino acids.

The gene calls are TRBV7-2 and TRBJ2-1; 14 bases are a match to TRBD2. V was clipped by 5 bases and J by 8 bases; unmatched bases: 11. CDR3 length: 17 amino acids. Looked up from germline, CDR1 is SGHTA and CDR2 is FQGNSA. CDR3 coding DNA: TGTGCCAGCAGCCCGGCGACTAGCGGGGGGGCCTCCCATGAGCAGTTCTTC. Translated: CASSPATSGGASHEQFF.

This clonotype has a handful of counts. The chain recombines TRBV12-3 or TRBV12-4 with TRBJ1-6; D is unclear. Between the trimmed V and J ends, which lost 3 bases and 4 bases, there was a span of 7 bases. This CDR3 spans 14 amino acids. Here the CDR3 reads CASSFVEYNSPLHF. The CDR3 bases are TGTGCCAGCAGTTTTGTAGAGTATAATTCACCCCTCCACTTT.

Here the CDR3 reads CASSLHGDYGYTF. DNA for the CDR3: TGTGCCAGCAGCTTACATGGGGACTATGGCTACACCTTC. V gene TRBV7-9 combines with J gene TRBJ1-2; no definite D call. The length of the CDR3 is 13 residues. The germline gives CDR1 SEHNR, CDR2 FQNEAQ (reference sequence). V was shortened by 2 bases and J by 3 bases, with 7 bases between the two germline ends.

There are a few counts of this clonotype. CDR3 sequence (DNA): TGCAGTGCTAGACTTCGGACAGGGGGCAATCAGCCCCAGCATTTT. Protein sequence: CSARLRTGGNQPQHF. The V gene is TRBV20-1, the J gene TRBJ1-5; 9 bases map to TRBD1. The germline V gene encodes CDR1 DFQATT and CDR2 SNEGSKA (reference sequence). The CDR3 runs 15 residues. The trim removed 2 bases at V and 2 bases at J, leaving 4 bases unmatched.

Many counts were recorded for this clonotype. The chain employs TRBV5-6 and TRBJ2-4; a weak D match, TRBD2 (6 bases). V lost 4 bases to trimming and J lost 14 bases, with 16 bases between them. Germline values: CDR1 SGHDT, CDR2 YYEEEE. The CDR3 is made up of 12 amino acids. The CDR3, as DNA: TGTGCCAGCAGCAATCCGGCGGGGACCGAGTACTTC. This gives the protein CASSNPAGTEYF.

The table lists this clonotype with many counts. In nucleotides, the CDR3 is TGCAGCGTTGAAGAGCGACGCTCCTACGAGCAGTACTTC. The encoded protein is CSVEERRSYEQYF. The chain is built from TRBV29-1 and TRBJ2-7; D is uncertain. The germline V gene has CDR1 SQVTM and CDR2 ANQGSEA. Trimming took off 0 bases at V and 0 bases at J, with 6 bases between the two ends. The CDR3 loop spans 13 amino acids.

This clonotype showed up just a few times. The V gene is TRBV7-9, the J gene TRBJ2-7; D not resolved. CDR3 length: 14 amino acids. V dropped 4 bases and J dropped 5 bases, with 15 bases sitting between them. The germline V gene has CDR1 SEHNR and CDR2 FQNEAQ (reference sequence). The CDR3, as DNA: TGTGCCAGCAGCTCCTTATCAACACGGAACGAGCAGTACTTC. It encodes CASSSLSTRNEQYF.

The CDR3 DNA sequence: TGTGCCAGCAGCTTCCCCCCCGTCGGTACTAACTATGGCTACACCTTC. Residues: CASSFPPVGTNYGYTF. The V and J genes are TRBV7-9 and TRBJ1-2, with D unclear. The germline CDR1 and CDR2 sequences are SEHNR and FQNEAQ (reference sequence). This CDR3 is built from 16 residues. Deletions cut 3 bases from V and 0 bases from J, with 14 bases between. Full variable domain (outside the CDR3, taken from reference TRBV7-9 and TRBJ1-2): DTGVSQNPRHKITKRGQNVTFRCDPISEHNRLYWYRQTLGQGPEFLTYFQNEAQLEKSRLLSDRFSAERPKGSFSTLEIQRTEQGDSAMYLCASSFPPVGTNYGYTFGSGTRLTVV.

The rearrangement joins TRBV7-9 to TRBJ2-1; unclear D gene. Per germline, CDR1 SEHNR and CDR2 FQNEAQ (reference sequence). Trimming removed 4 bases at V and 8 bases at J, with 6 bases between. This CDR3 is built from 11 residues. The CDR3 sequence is CASSWADEQFF. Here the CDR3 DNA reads TGTGCCAGCAGCTGGGCGGATGAGCAGTTCTTC.

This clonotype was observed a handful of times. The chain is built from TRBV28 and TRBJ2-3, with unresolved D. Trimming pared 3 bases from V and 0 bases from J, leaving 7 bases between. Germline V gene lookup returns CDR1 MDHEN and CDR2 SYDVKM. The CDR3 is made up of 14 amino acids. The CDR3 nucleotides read TGTGCCAGCAGTTTTTTTTCTAGCACAGATACGCAGTATTTT. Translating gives CASSFFSSTDTQYF. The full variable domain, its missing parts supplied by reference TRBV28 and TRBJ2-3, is DVKVTQSSRYLVKRTGEKVFLECVQDMDHENMFWYRQDPGLGLRLIYFSYDVKMKEKGDIPEGYSVSREKKERFSLILESASTNQTSMYLCASSFFSSTDTQYFGPGTRLTVL.

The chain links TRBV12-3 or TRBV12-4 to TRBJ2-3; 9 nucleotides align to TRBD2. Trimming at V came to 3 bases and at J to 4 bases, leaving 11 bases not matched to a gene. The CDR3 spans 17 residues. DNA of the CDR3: TGTGCCAGCAGTTTCGATGGGCGTCTAGCGGGATCAGATACGCAGTATTTT. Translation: CASSFDGRLAGSDTQYF.

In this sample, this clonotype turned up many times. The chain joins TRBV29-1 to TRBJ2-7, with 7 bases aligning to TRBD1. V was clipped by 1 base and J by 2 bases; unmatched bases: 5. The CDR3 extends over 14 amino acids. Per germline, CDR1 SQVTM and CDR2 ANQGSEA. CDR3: CSVEGDSEAYEQYF. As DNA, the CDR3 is TGCAGCGTTGAAGGGGACAGCGAGGCCTACGAGCAGTACTTC.

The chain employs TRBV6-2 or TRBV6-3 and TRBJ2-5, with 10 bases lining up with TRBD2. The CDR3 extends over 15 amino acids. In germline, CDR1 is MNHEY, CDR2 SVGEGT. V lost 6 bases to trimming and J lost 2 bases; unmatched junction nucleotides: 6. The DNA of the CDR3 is TGTGCCAGCAGCCACGGACTAGCGGTACAAGAGACCCAGTACTTC. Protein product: CASSHGLAVQETQYF.